This TCR beta chain was captured by sequencing in a study of identical twins. Study-level points and caveats: Twin-shared out-of-frame alpha sequences were enriched for low generation probability.

TCRdb used MiXCR to reprocess the 5' RACE reads, holding one entry per CDR3 protein. Of 1.5 million to 2 million distinct CDR3 sequences listed, under 35% are singletons. Germline CDR1 is SGHRS and CDR2 is YFSETQ. The CDR3 runs 14 residues. This clonotype came up a few times. Its antigen is still unknown. The germline gene is not matched at one end of the junction; a read error may be the cause. The sample was cord blood. The clonotype was recovered from a newborn girl in good health. The chain couples TRBV5-1 to TRBJ1-4; D gene unclear. CDR3 DNA sequence: TGTGCCAGCAGCTTAGTGGGTGTAAATGAAAAACTGTTTTTT. This gives the protein CASSLVGVNEKLFF.